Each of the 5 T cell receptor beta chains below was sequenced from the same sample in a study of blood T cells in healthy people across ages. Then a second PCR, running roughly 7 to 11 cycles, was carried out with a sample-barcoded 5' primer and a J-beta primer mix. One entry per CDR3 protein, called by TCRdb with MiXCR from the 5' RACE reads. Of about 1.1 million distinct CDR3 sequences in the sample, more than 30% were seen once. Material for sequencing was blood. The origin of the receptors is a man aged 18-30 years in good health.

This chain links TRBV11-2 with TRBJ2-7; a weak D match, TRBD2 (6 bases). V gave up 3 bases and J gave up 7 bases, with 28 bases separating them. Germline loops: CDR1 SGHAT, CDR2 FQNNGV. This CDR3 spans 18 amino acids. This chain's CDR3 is CASSFQLAHQSYYNEQYF. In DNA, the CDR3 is TGTGCCAGCAGCTTCCAACTAGCCCACCAATCTTATTACAATGAGCAGTACTTC.

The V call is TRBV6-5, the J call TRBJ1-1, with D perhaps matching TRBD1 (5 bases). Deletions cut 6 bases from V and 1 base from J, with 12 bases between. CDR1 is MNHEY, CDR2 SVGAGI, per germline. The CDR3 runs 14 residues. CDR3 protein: CASRFRAENTEAFF. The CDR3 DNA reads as TGTGCCAGCAGGTTCAGGGCTGAGAACACTGAAGCTTTCTTT.

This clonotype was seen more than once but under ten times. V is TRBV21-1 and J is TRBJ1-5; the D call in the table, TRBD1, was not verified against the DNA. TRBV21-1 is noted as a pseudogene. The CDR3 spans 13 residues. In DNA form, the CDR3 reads TGTGCCAGTGGACGGGGGAACAATCAGCCCCAGCATTTT. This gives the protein CASGRGNNQPQHF.

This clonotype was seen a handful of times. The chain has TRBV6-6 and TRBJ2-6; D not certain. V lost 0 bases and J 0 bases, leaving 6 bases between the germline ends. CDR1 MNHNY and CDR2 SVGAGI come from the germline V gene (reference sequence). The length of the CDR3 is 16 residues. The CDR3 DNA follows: TGTGCCAGCAGTTACTCACCGTTCTCTGGGGCCAACGTCCTGACTTTC. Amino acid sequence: CASSYSPFSGANVLTF.

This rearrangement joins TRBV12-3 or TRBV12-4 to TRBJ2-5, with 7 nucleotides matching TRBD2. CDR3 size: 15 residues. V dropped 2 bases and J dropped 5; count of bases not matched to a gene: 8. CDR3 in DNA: TGTGCCAGCAGTTTATCGCGGGGGATCAAGGAGACCCAGTACTTC. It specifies CASSLSRGIKETQYF.